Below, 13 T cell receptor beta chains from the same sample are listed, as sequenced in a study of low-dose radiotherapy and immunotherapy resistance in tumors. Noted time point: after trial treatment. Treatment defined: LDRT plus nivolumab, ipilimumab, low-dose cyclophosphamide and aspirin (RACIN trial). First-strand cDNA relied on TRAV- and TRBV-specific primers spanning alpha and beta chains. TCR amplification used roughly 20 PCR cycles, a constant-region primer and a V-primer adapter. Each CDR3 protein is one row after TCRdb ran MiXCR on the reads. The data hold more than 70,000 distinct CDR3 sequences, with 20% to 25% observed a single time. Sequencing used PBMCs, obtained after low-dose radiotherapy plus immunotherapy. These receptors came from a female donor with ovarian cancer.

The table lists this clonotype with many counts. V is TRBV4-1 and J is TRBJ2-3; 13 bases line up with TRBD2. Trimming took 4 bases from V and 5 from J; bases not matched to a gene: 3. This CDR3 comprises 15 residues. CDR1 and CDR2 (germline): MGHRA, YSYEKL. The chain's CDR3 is CASSRGTSGEDTQYF. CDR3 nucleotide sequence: TGCGCCAGCAGCCGCGGGACTAGCGGGGAAGATACGCAGTATTTT.

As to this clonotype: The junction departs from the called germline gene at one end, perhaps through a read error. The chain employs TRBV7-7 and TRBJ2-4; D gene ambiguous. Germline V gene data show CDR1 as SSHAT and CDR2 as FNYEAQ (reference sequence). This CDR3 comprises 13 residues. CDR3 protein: CASSLSRKNIQYF. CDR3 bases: TGTGCTAGCAGCCTAAGCAGGAAAAACATTCAGTACTTC. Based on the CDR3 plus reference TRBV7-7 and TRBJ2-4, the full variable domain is GAGVSQSPRYKVTKRGQDVTLRCDPISSHATLYWYQQALGQGPEFLTYFNYEAQPDKSGLPSDRFSAERPEGSISTLTIQRTEQRDSAMYRCASSLSRKNIQYFGAGTRLSVL.

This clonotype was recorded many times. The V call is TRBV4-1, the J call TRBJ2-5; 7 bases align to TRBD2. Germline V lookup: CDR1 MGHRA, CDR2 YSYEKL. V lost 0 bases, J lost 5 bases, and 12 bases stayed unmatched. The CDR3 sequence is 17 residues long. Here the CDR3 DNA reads TGCGCCAGCAGCCAAGACGGGAGGCAGGGAGGGATGGAGACCCAGTACTTC. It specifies CASSQDGRQGGMETQYF.

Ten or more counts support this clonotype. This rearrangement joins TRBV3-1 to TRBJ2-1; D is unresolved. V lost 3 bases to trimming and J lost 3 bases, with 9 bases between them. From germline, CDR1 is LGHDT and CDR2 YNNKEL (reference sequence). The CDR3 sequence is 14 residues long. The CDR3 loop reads CASSQWRSYNEQFF. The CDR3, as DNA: TGTGCCAGCAGCCAGTGGCGGAGCTACAATGAGCAGTTCTTC.

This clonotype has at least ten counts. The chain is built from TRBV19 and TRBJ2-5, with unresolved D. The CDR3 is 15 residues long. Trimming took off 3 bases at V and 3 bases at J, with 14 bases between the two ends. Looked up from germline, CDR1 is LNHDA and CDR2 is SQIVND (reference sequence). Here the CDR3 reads CASSIGLGLEETQYF. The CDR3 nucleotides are TGTGCCAGTAGTATTGGTCTGGGTCTGGAAGAGACCCAGTACTTC.

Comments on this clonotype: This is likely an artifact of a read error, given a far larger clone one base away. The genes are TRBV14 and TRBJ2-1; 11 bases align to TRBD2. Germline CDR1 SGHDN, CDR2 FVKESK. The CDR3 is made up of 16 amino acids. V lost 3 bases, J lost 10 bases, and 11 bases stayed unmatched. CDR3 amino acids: CASSQVAGGPTYEQFF. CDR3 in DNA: TGTGCCAGCAGCCAGGTAGCGGGAGGGCCTACCTACGAGCAGTTCTTC.

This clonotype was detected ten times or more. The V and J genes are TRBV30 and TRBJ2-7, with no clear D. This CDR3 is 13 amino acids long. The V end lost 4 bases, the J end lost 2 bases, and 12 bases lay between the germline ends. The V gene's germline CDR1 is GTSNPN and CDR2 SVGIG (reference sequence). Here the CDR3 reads CAWTPVTPYEQYF. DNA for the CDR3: TGTGCCTGGACTCCCGTCACCCCCTACGAGCAGTACTTC.

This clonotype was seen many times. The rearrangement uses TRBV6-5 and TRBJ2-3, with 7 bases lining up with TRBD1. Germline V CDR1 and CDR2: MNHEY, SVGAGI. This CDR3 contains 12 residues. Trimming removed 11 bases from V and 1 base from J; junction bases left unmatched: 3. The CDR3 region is CAAQGGTDTQYF. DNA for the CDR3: TGTGCCGCCCAGGGGGGCACAGATACGCAGTATTTT.

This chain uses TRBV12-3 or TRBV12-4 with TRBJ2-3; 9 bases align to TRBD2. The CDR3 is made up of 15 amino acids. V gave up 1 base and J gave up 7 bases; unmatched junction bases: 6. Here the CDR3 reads CASSLGGGASNTQYF. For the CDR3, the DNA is TGTGCCAGCAGTTTAGGCGGGGGGGCATCAAATACGCAGTATTTT.

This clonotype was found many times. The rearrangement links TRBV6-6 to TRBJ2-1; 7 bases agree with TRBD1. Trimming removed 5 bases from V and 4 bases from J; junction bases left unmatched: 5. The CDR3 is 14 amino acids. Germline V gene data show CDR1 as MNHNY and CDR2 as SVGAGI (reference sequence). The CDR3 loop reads CASSPEGQYNEQFF. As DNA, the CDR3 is TGTGCCAGCAGTCCCGAGGGACAGTACAATGAGCAGTTCTTC.

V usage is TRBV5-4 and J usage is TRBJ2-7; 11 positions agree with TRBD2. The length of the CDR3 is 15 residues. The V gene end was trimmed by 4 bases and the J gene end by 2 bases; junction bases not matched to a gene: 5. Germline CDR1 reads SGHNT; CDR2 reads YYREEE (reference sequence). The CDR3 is CASSILAGGPYEQYF. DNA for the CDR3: TGTGCCAGCAGCATCTTAGCGGGGGGGCCCTACGAGCAGTACTTC.

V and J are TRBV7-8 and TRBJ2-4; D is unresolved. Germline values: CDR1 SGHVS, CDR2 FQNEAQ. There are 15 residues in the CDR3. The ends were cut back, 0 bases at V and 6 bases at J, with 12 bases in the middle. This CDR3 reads CASSLAVRELNIQYF. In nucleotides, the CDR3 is TGTGCCAGCAGCTTAGCAGTTAGGGAATTAAACATTCAGTACTTC. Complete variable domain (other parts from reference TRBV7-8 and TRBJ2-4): GAGVSQSPRYKVAKRGQDVALRCDPISGHVSLFWYQQALGQGPEFLTYFQNEAQLDKSGLPSDRFFAERPEGSVSTLKIQRTQQEDSAVYLCASSLAVRELNIQYFGAGTRLSVL.

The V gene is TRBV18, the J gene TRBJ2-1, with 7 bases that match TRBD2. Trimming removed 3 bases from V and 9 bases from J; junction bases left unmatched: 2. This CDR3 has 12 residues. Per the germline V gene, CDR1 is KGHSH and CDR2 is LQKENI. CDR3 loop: CASSPSGPEQFF. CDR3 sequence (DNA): TGTGCCAGCTCACCTAGCGGGCCTGAGCAGTTCTTC.